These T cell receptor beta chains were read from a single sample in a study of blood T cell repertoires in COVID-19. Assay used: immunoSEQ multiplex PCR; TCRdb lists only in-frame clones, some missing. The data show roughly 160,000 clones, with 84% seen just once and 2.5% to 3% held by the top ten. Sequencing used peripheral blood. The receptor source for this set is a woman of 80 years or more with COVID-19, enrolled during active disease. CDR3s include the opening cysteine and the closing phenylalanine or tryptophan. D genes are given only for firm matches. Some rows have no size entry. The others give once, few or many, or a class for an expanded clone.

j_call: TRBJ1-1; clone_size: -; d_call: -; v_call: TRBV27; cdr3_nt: TGTGCCAGCAGTAAACCGGGAGCCAGATTTGGTTTCTTT; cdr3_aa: CASSKPGARFGFF
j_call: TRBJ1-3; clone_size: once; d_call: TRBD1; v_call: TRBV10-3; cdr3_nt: TGTGCCATCAGTGATCCGACAGGGGTGAGCTCTGGAAACACCATATATTTT; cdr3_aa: CAISDPTGVSSGNTIYF
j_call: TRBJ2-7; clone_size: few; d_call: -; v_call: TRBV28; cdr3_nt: TGTGCCAGCAGTTTCGTAGGCAGGGGAAAATCCTACGAGCAGTACTTC; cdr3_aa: CASSFVGRGKSYEQYF
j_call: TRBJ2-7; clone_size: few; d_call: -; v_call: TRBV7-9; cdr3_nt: TGTGCCAGCACCCCCTTGGGGGGGGCCGCCTACGAGCAGTACTTC; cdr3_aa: CASTPLGGAAYEQYF
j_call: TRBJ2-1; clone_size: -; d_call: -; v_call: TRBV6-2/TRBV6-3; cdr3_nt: TGTGCCAGCAGTTACTCGCGATACTACAATGAGCAGTTCTTC; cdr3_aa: CASSYSRYYNEQFF
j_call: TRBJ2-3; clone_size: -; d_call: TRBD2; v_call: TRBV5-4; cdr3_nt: TGTGCCAGCAGCTTGACTAGCGGGATGGCAGATACGCAGTATTTT; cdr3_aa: CASSLTSGMADTQYF
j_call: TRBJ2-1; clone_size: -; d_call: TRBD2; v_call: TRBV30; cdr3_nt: TGTGCCTGGGCTAGCGGGAGGGCCTCCTACAATGAGCAGTTCTTC; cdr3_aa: CAWASGRASYNEQFF
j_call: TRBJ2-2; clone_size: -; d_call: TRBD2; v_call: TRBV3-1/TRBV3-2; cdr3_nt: TGTGCCAGCAGCCCCGCCCGCGGGAGGGCTGGCACCGGGGAGCTGTTTTTT; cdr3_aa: CASSPARGRAGTGELFF
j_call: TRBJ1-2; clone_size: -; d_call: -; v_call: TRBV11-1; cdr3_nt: TGTGCCAGCAGCACACCCTCGAGAACAGAACCAGGCTACACCTTC; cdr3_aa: CASSTPSRTEPGYTF
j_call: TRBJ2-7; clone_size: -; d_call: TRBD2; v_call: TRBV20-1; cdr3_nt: TGCAGTGCTAGTGGCGATTCCGGGACTATCTCCTACGAGCAGTACTTC; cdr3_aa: CSASGDSGTISYEQYF
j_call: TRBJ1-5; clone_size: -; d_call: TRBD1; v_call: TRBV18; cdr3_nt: TGTGCCAGCTCATCCTCGACAGGGGATCAGCCCCAGCATTTT; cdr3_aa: CASSSSTGDQPQHF
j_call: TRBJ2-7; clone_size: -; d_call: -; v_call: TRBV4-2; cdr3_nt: TGTGCCAGCAGCCAACAGGGGAACTACGAGCAGTACTTC; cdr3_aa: CASSQQGNYEQYF
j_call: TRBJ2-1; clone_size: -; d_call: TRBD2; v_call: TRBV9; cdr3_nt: TGTGCCAGCAGCGTAGTGGGGACTAGCGGGAGTTTCGACAATGAGCAGTTCTTC; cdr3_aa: CASSVVGTSGSFDNEQFF
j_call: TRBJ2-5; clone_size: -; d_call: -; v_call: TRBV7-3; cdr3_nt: TGTGCCAGCAGCCACCGGAGCGCGGGAAAAGAGACCCAGTACTTC; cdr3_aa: CASSHRSAGKETQYF
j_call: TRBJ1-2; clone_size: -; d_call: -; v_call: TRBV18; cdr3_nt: TGTGCCAGCTCACCCCTCGAGGGGGACGGCTACACCTTC; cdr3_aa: CASSPLEGDGYTF
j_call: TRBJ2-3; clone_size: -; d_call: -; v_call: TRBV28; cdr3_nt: TGTGCCAGCAGTTTACTAGATGGGACTGGCACAGATACGCAGTATTTT; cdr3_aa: CASSLLDGTGTDTQYF
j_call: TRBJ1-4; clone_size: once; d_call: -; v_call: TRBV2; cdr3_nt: TGTGCCAGCAATGACCGGAGGGAGGATGAAAAACTGTTTTTT; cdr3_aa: CASNDRREDEKLFF
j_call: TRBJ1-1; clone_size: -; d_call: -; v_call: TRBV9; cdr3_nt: TGTGCCAGCAGCGTAGCTTTCCAGGGAAGTGCTTTCTTT; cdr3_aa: CASSVAFQGSAFF
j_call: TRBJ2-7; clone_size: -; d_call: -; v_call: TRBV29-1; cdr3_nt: TGCAGCGTTTCTGGTCTGCCTAGCTACGAGCAGTACTTC; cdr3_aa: CSVSGLPSYEQYF
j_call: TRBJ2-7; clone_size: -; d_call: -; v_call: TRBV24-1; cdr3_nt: TGTGCCGCCAATTCTGAGGGTTTTCCATCGCCCTACGAGCAGTACTTC; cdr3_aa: CAANSEGFPSPYEQYF
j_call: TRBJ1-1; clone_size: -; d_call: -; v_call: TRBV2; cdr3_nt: TGTGCCAGCACAAAAACTGAAGCTTTCTTT; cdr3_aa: CASTKTEAFF
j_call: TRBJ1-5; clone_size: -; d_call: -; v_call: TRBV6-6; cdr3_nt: TGTGCCAGCAGTCCCACTACAAGTGCTCGGGGTCAGCCCCAGCATTTT; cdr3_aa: CASSPTTSARGQPQHF
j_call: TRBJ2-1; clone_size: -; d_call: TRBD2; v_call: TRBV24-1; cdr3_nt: TGTGCCACCAGTGACCGGGGACTAGGTTCCTACAATGAGCAGTTCTTC; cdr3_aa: CATSDRGLGSYNEQFF
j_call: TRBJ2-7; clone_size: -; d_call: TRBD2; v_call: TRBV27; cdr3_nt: TGTGCCAGCAGCTCAGAGTGGCTAGCGGCTTACGAGCAGTACTTC; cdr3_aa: CASSSEWLAAYEQYF
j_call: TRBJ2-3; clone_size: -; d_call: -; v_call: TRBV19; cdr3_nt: TGTGCCAGTAGTATAGGTCGGACAGATACGCAGTATTTT; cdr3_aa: CASSIGRTDTQYF